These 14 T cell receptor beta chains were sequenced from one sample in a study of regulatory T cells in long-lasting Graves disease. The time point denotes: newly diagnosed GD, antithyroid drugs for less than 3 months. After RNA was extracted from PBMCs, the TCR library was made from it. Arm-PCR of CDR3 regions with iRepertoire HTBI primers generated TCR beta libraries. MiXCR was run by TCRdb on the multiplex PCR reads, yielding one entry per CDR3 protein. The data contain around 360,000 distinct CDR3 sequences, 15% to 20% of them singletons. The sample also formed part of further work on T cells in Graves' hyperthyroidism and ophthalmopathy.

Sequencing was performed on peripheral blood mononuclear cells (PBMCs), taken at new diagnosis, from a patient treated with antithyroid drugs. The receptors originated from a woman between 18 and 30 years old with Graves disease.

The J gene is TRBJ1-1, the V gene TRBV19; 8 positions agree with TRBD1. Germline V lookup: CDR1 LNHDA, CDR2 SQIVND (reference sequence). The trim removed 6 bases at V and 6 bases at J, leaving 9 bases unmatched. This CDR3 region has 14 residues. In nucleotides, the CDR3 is TGTGCCAGTAGCCTAGGACAGGGAGACGCTGAAGCTTTCTTT. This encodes CASSLGQGDAEAFF.

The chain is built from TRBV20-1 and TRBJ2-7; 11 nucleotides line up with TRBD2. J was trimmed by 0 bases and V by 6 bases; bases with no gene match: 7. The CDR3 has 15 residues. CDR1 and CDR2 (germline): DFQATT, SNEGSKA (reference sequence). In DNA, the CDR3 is TGCAGTGCCGGGGGACTAGCGGAAAACTCCTACGAGCAGTACTTC. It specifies CSAGGLAENSYEQYF.

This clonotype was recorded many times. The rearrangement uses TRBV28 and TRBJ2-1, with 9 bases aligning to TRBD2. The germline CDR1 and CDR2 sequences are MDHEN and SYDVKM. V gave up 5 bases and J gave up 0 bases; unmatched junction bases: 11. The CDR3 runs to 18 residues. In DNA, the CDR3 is TGTGCCAGCAGTCCAATAACCTTTAGCGGGAGCTCCTACAATGAGCAGTTCTTC. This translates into CASSPITFSGSSYNEQFF. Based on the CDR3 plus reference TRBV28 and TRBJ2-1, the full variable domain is DVKVTQSSRYLVKRTGEKVFLECVQDMDHENMFWYRQDPGLGLRLIYFSYDVKMKEKGDIPEGYSVSREKKERFSLILESASTNQTSMYLCASSPITFSGSSYNEQFFGPGTRLTVL.

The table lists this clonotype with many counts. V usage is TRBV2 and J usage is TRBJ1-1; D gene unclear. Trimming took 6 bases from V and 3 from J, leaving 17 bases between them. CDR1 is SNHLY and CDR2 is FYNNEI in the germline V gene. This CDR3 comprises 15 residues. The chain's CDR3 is CASSPSISGYTEAFF. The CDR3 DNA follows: TGTGCCAGCAGCCCTTCGATCTCGGGGTACACTGAAGCTTTCTTT. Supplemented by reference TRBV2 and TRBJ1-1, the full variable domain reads EPEVTQTPSHQVTQMGQEVILRCVPISNHLYFYWYRQILGQKVEFLVSFYNNEISEKSEIFDDQFSVERPDGSNFTLKIRSTKLEDSAMYFCASSPSISGYTEAFFGQGTRLTVV.

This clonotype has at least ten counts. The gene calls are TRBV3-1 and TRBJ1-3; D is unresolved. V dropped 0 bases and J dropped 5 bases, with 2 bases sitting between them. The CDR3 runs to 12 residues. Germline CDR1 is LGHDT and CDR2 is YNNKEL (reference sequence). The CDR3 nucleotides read TGTGCCAGCAGCCAAGATAGAAACACCATATATTTT. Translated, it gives CASSQDRNTIYF.

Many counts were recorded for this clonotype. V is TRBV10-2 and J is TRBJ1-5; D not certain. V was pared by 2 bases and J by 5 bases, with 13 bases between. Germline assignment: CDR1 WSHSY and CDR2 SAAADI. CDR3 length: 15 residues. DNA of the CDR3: TGCGCCAGCAGTGAGGCAAGGCAGATCGATCAGCCCCAGCATTTT. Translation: CASSEARQIDQPQHF.

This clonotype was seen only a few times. In DNA form, the CDR3 reads TGCGCCAGCAGCCCCTCTTCTCCGGCCTACAATGAGCAGTTCTTC. It yields the protein CASSPSSPAYNEQFF. This chain uses TRBV4-1 with TRBJ2-1, with D hard to call. The CDR3 consists of 15 residues. With 4 bases removed from V and 2 bases from J, the gap between germline ends came to 12 bases. Looked up from germline, CDR1 is MGHRA and CDR2 is YSYEKL.

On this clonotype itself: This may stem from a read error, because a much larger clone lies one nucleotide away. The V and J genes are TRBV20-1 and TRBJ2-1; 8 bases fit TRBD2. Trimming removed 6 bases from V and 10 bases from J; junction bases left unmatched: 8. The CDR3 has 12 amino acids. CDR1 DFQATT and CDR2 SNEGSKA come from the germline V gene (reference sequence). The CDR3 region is CSATQREREQFF. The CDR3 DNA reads TGCAGTGCAACTCAGCGGGAGAGGGAGCAGTTCTTC.

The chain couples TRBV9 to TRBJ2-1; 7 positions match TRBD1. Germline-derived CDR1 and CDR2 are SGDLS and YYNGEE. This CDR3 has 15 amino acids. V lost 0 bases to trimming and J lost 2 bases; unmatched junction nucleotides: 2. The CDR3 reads CASSVAGQPYNEQFF. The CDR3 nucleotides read TGTGCCAGCAGCGTAGCGGGACAGCCCTACAATGAGCAGTTCTTC. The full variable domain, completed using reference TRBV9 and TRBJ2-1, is DSGVTQTPKHLITATGQRVTLRCSPRSGDLSVYWYQQSLDQGLQFLIQYYNGEERAKGNILERFSAQQFPDLHSELNLSSLELGDSALYFCASSVAGQPYNEQFFGPGTRLTVL.

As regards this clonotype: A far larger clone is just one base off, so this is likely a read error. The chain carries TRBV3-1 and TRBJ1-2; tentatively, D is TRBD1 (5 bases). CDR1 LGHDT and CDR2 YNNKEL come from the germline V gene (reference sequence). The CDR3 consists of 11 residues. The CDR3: CASSQGGGFTF. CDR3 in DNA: TGTGCCAGCAGCCAGGGGGGAGGCTTCACCTTC.

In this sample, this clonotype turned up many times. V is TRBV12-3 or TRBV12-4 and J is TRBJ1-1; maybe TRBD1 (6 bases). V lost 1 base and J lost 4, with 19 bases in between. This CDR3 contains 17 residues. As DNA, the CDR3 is TGTGCCAGCAGTTTAGATCTCGGGGGGCGTGGACGCACTGAAGCTTTCTTT. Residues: CASSLDLGGRGRTEAFF.

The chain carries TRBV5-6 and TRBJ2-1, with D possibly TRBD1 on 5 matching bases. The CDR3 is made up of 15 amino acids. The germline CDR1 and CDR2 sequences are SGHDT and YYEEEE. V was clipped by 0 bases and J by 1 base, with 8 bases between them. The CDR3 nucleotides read TGTGCCAGCAGCTTGGGCAGGGTGTCCTACAATGAGCAGTTCTTC. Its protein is CASSLGRVSYNEQFF.

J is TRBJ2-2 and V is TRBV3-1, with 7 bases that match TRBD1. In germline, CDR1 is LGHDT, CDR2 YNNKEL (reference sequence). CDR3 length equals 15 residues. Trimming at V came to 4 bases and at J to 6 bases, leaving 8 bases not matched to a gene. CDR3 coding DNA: TGTGCCAGCAGCCGAAGACAGGGCCGGGCCGGGGAGCTGTTTTTT. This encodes CASSRRQGRAGELFF.

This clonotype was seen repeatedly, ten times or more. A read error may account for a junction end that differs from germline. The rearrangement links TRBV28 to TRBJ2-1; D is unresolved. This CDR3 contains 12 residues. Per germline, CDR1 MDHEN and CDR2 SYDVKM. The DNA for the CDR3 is TGTGCCAGCAGTTTATCCTGGGTACCCCCGACCTTC. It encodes CASSLSWVPPTF.